The entry below gives a single T cell receptor beta chain sequence along with its context. As yet, its antigen is unknown. Germline values: CDR1 LGHNT, CDR2 FRNRAP. The CDR3 runs 17 residues. V shed 1 base, J shed 5 bases, and the junction held 11 bases outside the gene matches. This record belongs to a study of cytomegalovirus exposure and HLA in healthy donors. About the research overall: Out of 350 to 400 genotyped donors, approximately 84% belonged to the Caucasian-associated ancestry cluster.

Study-level points and caveats: A link between a missense DCLRE1C variant and TCR beta V- and J-gene trimming emerged from a later analysis.

PCR involved 60 Vbeta and 13 Jbeta primers. Repertoires were generated with immunoSEQ multiplex PCR, while TCRdb's copy carries only in-frame clones and drops some. In the table there are approximately 90,000 clones, 75% to 80% of which are singletons. The clonotype comes from a young man in good health and CMV-seronegative. The sample was PBMCs. The chain is built from TRBV12-5 and TRBJ2-5, with 9 bases that match TRBD1. The CDR3 DNA follows: TGTGCTAGTGGTTTGGAGTACAGGGGGCCGGAGGGGGAGACCCAGTACTTC. This gives the protein CASGLEYRGPEGETQYF.